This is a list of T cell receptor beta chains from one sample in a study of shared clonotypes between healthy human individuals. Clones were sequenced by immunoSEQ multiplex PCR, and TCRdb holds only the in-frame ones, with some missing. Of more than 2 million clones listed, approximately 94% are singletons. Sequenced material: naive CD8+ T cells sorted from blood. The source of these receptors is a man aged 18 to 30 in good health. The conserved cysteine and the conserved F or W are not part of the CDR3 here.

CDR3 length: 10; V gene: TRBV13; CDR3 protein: ASSAGTYEQY
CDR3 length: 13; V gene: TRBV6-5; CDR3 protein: ASRQVTGGAYGYT
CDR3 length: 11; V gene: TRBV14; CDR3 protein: ASSQGTGETQY
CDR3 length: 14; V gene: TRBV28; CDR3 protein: ASSGGGLAGAYEQY
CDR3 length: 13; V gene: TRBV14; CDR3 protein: ASSQFRGSQETQY
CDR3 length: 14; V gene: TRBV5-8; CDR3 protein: ASSRWDGRFDNEQF
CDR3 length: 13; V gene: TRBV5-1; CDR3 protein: ASSLSAVLGSPLH
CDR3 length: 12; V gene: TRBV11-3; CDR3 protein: ASSLGVRGDEQY
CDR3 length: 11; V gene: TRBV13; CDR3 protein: ASTASSTDTQY
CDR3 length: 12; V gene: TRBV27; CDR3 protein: ASSSMGPSNGYT
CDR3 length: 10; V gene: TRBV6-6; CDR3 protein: ASSFLGDTQY
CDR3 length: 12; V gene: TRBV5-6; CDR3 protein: ASSLKGYDGIQY
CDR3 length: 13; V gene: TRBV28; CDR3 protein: ASTPPGVGTGELF
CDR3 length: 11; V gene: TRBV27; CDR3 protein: ASSLSMGDEQF
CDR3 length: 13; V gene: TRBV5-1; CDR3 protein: ASSLADGATYEQY
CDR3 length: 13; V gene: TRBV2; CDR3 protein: ASSELLATAGELF
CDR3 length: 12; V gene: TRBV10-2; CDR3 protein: ASSEPGGGYEQY
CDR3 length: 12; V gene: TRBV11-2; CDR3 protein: ASTNHGGDYGYT
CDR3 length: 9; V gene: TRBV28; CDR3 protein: ASSFALEQY
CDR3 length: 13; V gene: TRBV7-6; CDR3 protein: ASRKLALYTDTQY
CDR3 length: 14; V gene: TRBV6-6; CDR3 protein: ASSYRDRASNQPQH
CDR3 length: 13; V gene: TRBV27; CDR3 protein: ASRLLAGASYEQY
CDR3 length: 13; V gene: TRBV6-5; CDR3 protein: ASRKDSSTYNEQF
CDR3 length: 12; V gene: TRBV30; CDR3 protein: AWSVDRGFHEQY
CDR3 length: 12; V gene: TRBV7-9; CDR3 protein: ASSFQGLDYGYT
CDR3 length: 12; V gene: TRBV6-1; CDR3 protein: ASSDKGATGELF
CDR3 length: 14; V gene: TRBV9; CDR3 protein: ASSASGTASGNTIY
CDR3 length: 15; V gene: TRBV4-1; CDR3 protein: ASSHRGGQGASYEQY
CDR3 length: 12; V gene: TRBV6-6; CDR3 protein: ASRKTGTGTEAF